Listed below are T cell receptor beta chains from one sample, sequenced in a study of metastatic and nonmetastatic thyroid tumors. Using MiXCR, TCRdb re-called clones from the PCR reads. Among 15,000 to 20,000 clones, approximately 32% were seen once, and the ten largest hold 20% to 25%. The source material was adjacent normal tissue. The receptors stem from a female donor with papillary thyroid cancer or a benign thyroid nodule (not recorded which). Some clones in this sample may be carry-over from other donors' samples. Each CDR3 is given with its conserved first and last residue. Each record gives: D gene, V gene, clone size, J gene, CDR3 length, CDR3 DNA, CDR3 protein. A D gene is named only where the DNA matches it firmly. Size values are once, few and many counts, or a class for expanded clones, and some rows have none.

>TRBD1|TRBV15|-|TRBJ1-6|15
TGTGCCACCAGCAGAGAGGGACAGGGGGGATCACCCCTCCACTTT
CATSREGQGGSPLHF
>-|TRBV11-1|-|TRBJ1-6|13
TGTGCCAGCAGCTTAATGGATAATTCACCCCTCCACTTT
CASSLMDNSPLHF
>-|TRBV4-1|many|TRBJ1-1|11
TGCGCCAGCAGCCAAGGGCAGCAAGCTTTCTTT
CASSQGQQAFF
>TRBD1|TRBV19|few|TRBJ1-1|14
TGTGCCAGTAGTCCGGGACAGGGGGGCACTGAAGCTTTCTTT
CASSPGQGGTEAFF
>TRBD2|TRBV6-1|medium-sized|TRBJ2-7|14
TGTGCCAGCAGTCCCGGGACTAGGAATTACGAGCAGTACTTC
CASSPGTRNYEQYF
>-|TRBV28|few|TRBJ2-7|13
TGTGCCAGCACCTGGGGGCATCTCTCCGAGCAGTACTTC
CASTWGHLSEQYF
>-|TRBV7-2|few|TRBJ1-1|13
TGTGCCAGCACCCGACAGATGAACACTGAAGCTTTCTTT
CASTRQMNTEAFF
>-|TRBV19|few|TRBJ2-6|14
TGTGCCAGTAGGGGTGACATTGGGGCCAACGTCCTGACTTTC
CASRGDIGANVLTF
>-|TRBV7-2|few|TRBJ2-7|14
TGTGCCAGCAAATTAGACCGTTTGAACTACGAGCAGTACTTC
CASKLDRLNYEQYF
>TRBD1|TRBV11-2|-|TRBJ2-7|14
TGTGCCAGCAGCTTCGGGACAGGGTATGGCGAGCAGTACTTC
CASSFGTGYGEQYF
>-|TRBV20-1|few|TRBJ1-3|15
TGCAGTGCTAGAGCCATACCGAGCTCTGGAAACACCATATATTTT
CSARAIPSSGNTIYF
>-|TRBV28|medium-sized|TRBJ2-7|10
TGTGCCAGCAAACGAGTCGAGCAGTACTTC
CASKRVEQYF
>TRBD1|TRBV6-1|few|TRBJ1-2|15
TGTGCCAGCAGGATTTTTACCGGGACAGAGTATGGCTACACCTTC
CASRIFTGTEYGYTF
>-|TRBV7-6|few|TRBJ2-1|11
TGTGCCAGCAGCCCGGGTGATGAGCAGTTCTTC
CASSPGDEQFF
>TRBD2|TRBV7-8|-|TRBJ2-1|15
TGTGCCAGCAGCCAACTAGCGGGAGGCCACAATGAGCAGTTCTTC
CASSQLAGGHNEQFF
>-|TRBV6-2/TRBV6-3|few|TRBJ1-1|12
TGTGCCATCAGGATTTCGGACACTGAAGCTTTCTTT
CAIRISDTEAFF
>-|TRBV6-1|-|TRBJ1-5|12
TGCGCCACCAGCAAGGGAACGCAGCGCCAGCATTTT
CATSKGTQRQHF
>-|TRBV6-1|few|TRBJ1-1|11
TGTGCCAGCAGCCCAAGGACTGAAGCTTTCTTT
CASSPRTEAFF
>-|TRBV28|-|TRBJ2-2|18
TGTGCCAGCAGTTTGATACGAGCGGTTCACTCGAACACCGGGGAGCTGTTTTTT
CASSLIRAVHSNTGELFF
>-|TRBV11-2|few|TRBJ2-2|12
TGTGCCAGCAGCTTAGATACCGGGGGGCTGTTTTTT
CASSLDTGGLFF
>-|TRBV9|many|TRBJ2-1|12
TGTGCCAGCAGCGTAGACCAAAATGAGCAGTTCTTC
CASSVDQNEQFF
>-|TRBV6-1|few|TRBJ2-7|16
TGTGCCAGCACCTACTTCCGGGCCCAGGGATTGAACGAGCAGTACTTC
CASTYFRAQGLNEQYF
>-|TRBV12-3/TRBV12-4|few|TRBJ2-7|15
TGTGCCAGCAGTCCTAGGGGGGACTCCCCCTACGAGCAGTACTTC
CASSPRGDSPYEQYF
>TRBD1|TRBV12-3/TRBV12-4|-|TRBJ1-1|15
TGTGCCAGCAGTAAGCGCGGACAGGGGAAAACTGAAGCTTTCTTT
CASSKRGQGKTEAFF
>TRBD1|TRBV6-5|-|TRBJ1-5|17
TGTGCCAGCAGTTACGGGACTCGGGGGACAGGGGAACAGCCCCAGCATTTT
CASSYGTRGTGEQPQHF
>TRBD2|TRBV7-3|many|TRBJ2-7|15
TGTGCCAGCAGCTTAGCGGCTAGCGGGGTCTACGAGCAGTACTTC
CASSLAASGVYEQYF
>-|TRBV18|many|TRBJ2-2|13
TGTGCCAGCTCACCAGCAGGGACCGGGGAGCCGTTTTTT
CASSPAGTGEPFF
>-|TRBV28|few|TRBJ2-1|15
TGTGCCAGCAGTTTTACATCGGACTTTTACAATGAGCAGTTCTTC
CASSFTSDFYNEQFF
>TRBD2|TRBV6-1|-|TRBJ2-1|15
TGTGCCAGCAGTGAAGACCCTAGCGGGAGTCATGAGCAGTTCTTC
CASSEDPSGSHEQFF
>TRBD2|TRBV28|few|TRBJ2-3|16
TGTGCCAGCTCCGGCGGGGGGGCCCGGAGCACAGATACGCAGTATTTT
CASSGGGARSTDTQYF
>TRBD1|TRBV10-2|many|TRBJ2-1|16
TGCGCCAGCAATGGGGGACAGGTGCCCTCCTACAATGAGCAGTTCTTC
CASNGGQVPSYNEQFF
>-|TRBV6-5|medium-sized|TRBJ1-2|14
TGTGCCAGCAGTTACTCGACGGGGAACTATGGCTACACCTTC
CASSYSTGNYGYTF